Shown below are 11 T cell receptor beta chains from a single sample sequenced in a study of CD8+CD57+ T cells in acquired aplastic anemia. CDR3 and TCR beta VDJ profiling relied on a genomic DNA template. MiXCR, applied by TCRdb to the reads, yields one record per CDR3 protein. The table has some 190,000 distinct CDR3 sequences, about half seen once. Sequenced input: sorted CD4+, CD8+, or CD8+CD57+ T cells (not recorded which) from PBMCs. The receptor source for this set is a human donor in good health, serving as a control.

J is TRBJ1-2 and V is TRBV2; weak D call: TRBD1 (6 bases). Looked up from germline, CDR1 is SNHLY and CDR2 is FYNNEI. V was shortened by 5 bases and J by 6 bases, with 16 bases between the two germline ends. This CDR3 region has 14 residues. The CDR3 is CASSTSTGKDGYTF. CDR3 coding DNA: TGTGCCAGCAGTACGTCTACAGGGAAGGATGGCTACACCTTC. The variable domain in full, completed from reference TRBV2 and TRBJ1-2, reads EPEVTQTPSHQVTQMGQEVILRCVPISNHLYFYWYRQILGQKVEFLVSFYNNEISEKSEIFDDQFSVERPDGSNFTLKIRSTKLEDSAMYFCASSTSTGKDGYTFGSGTRLTVV.

In regard to this clonotype: A read error may be the cause here, since a much bigger clone is one base away. V gene TRBV10-3 combines with J gene TRBJ1-5; 9 positions agree with TRBD1. In germline, CDR1 is ENHRY, CDR2 SYGVKD. This CDR3 spans 17 amino acids. V trimming: 5 bases; J trimming: 3 bases; junction bases outside the gene matches: 11. For the CDR3, the DNA is TGTGCCATCAGTCGGCCTCCCGGGACAGGGTACAATCAGCCCCAGCATTTT. It yields the protein CAISRPPGTGYNQPQHF.

The chain links TRBV28 to TRBJ1-3; D may be TRBD1 (6 bases). Germline V gene sequence: CDR1 MDHEN, CDR2 SYDVKM. Trimming took 4 bases from V and 0 from J, leaving 13 bases between them. This CDR3 contains 16 residues. CDR3 coding DNA: TGTGCCAGCAGTTCGCCAGGGACACTCTCTGGAAACACCATATATTTT. This codes for CASSSPGTLSGNTIYF. The full variable domain, completed using reference TRBV28 and TRBJ1-3, is DVKVTQSSRYLVKRTGEKVFLECVQDMDHENMFWYRQDPGLGLRLIYFSYDVKMKEKGDIPEGYSVSREKKERFSLILESASTNQTSMYLCASSSPGTLSGNTIYFGEGSWLTVV.

This clonotype appeared a few times. J is TRBJ2-3 and V is TRBV7-6, with 8 bases lining up with TRBD1. CDR3 length: 17 residues. With 5 bases clipped from V and 4 bases from J, the junction kept 14 bases outside the gene matches. Germline V gene lookup returns CDR1 SGHVS and CDR2 FNYEAQ. CDR3 DNA: TGTGCCAGCAGCGCACAACACCAGGGGGCGAAAGCAGATACGCAGTATTTT. It encodes CASSAQHQGAKADTQYF.

This chain links TRBV7-2 with TRBJ2-3; perhaps TRBD1 as D (8 bases). CDR3 length: 22 residues. The germline gives CDR1 SGHTA, CDR2 FQGNSA. The ends were cut back, 5 bases at V and 2 bases at J, with 35 bases in the middle. The chain's CDR3 is CASSLSPWTGRGADGNTDTQYF. CDR3 coding DNA: TGTGCCAGCAGCCTAAGCCCCTGGACAGGGAGGGGGGCAGACGGTAACACAGATACGCAGTATTTT. The entire variable domain, with the rest obtained from reference TRBV7-2 and TRBJ2-3, is as follows: GAGVSQSPSNKVTEKGKDVELRCDPISGHTALYWYRQSLGQGLEFLIYFQGNSAPDKSGLPSDRFSAERTGGSVSTLTIQRTQQEDSAVYLCASSLSPWTGRGADGNTDTQYFGPGTRLTVL.

V and J are TRBV10-3 and TRBJ2-2; 10 bases are a match to TRBD2. Per the germline V gene, CDR1 is ENHRY and CDR2 is SYGVKD. J gave up 6 bases and V 6 bases, and 16 bases lay outside the gene matches. The CDR3 has 18 residues. The CDR3, as DNA: TGTGCCATCAGCGAGAAAGGCCTAGCGGGGGCGAAAGCCGGGGAGCTGTTTTTT. Residues: CAISEKGLAGAKAGELFF.

Turning to this clonotype: The conserved phenylalanine or tryptophan is not found at the CDR3 terminus, so this likely reflects a read error. The limits of the CDR3 on the DNA are not certain, so only TCRdb's listed CDR3 is given. The rearrangement uses TRBV10-3 and TRBJ1-4; the D call TRBD1 from the table was never checked on the DNA. CDR1 is ENHRY, CDR2 SYGVKD, per germline. The CDR3 comprises 8 residues, both ends counted. CDR3 sequence: CAISQGGG.

This clonotype was detected ten times or more. The J gene is TRBJ2-3, the V gene TRBV5-8; 8 bases map to TRBD2. The CDR3 contains 14 residues. In germline, CDR1 is SGHTS, CDR2 YDEGEE. Germline trimming cut 4 bases from V and 3 bases from J; bases unmatched to any gene: 4. CDR3 in amino acids: CASSRAGVTDTQYF. The CDR3 DNA reads TGTGCCAGCAGCAGAGCGGGGGTGACAGATACGCAGTATTTT.

This rearrangement joins TRBV6-1 to TRBJ2-5, with no clear D. Germline V gene data show CDR1 as MNHNS and CDR2 as SASEGT. There are 12 residues in the CDR3. V lost 0 bases and J lost 7, with 6 bases in between. The CDR3 loop reads CASSEALGTQYF. The CDR3 DNA sequence: TGTGCCAGCAGTGAAGCCCTAGGGACCCAGTACTTC.

The rearrangement links TRBV7-9 to TRBJ2-1; 8 bases are a match to TRBD1. The CDR3 runs to 13 residues. The junction had 9 bases not matched to a gene; V was cut back by 4 bases and J by 13 bases. The V gene's germline CDR1 is SEHNR and CDR2 FQNEAQ (reference sequence). The CDR3 bases are TGTGCCAGCAGCTCCGGTGGACAGGGAAAACAGTTCTTC. Protein product: CASSSGGQGKQFF.

This clonotype was detected ten times or more. The chain carries TRBV29-1 and TRBJ2-5; the D gene could be TRBD1 or TRBD2 (6 bases each). This CDR3 is built from 13 residues. Germline CDR1 and CDR2: SQVTM and ANQGSEA. The V end was cut by 2 bases, the J end by 4 bases, with 11 bases between. CDR3 in DNA: TGCAGCGTTGAACGGGGGCGAGCAGAGACCCAGTACTTC. Amino acid sequence: CSVERGRAETQYF.